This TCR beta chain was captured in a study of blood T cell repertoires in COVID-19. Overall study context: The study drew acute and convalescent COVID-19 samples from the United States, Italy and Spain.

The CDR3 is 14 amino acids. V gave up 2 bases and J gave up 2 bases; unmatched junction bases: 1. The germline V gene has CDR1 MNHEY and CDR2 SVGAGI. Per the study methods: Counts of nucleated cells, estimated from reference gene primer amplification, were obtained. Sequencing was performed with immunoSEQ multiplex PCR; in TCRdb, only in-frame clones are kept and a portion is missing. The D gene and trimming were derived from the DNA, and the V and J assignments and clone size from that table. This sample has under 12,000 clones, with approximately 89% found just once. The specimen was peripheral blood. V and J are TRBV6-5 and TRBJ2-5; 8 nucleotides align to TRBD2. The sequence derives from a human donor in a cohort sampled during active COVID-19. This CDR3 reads CASSYGGGQETQYF. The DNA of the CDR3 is TGTGCCAGCAGTTACGGCGGGGGGCAAGAGACCCAGTACTTC.